Reported below is one T cell receptor beta chain. V shed 2 bases and J 4 bases; nucleotides not matched to a gene: 5. Germline V CDR1 and CDR2: KGHDR, SFDVKD. The CDR3 has 16 amino acids. The sample is drawn from a study of blood T cell repertoires in COVID-19. This table comes from immunoSEQ multiplex PCR, and its TCRdb copy is limited to in-frame clones, with some not included. The data hold some 100,000 clones, with approximately 90% observed a single time. This clonotype was obtained from a man aged 45 to 65 with active COVID-19. The chain is built from TRBV24-1 and TRBJ2-5; 11 bases agree with TRBD1. The source material was peripheral blood. The chain's CDR3 is CATSDSGTGGGETQYF. CDR3 in DNA: TGTGCCACCAGTGATTCGGGGACAGGGGGAGGAGAGACCCAGTACTTC.